This passage covers 3 T cell receptor beta chains from one sample sequenced in a study of cytomegalovirus exposure and HLA in healthy donors. Use of 60 Vbeta and 13 Jbeta primers characterized the PCR. Assay: immunoSEQ multiplex PCR; the TCRdb copy retains only in-frame clones and omits some. The table lists about 160,000 clones. Material for sequencing was PBMCs. Receptors were obtained from a young man in good health and CMV-seronegative.

The chain joins TRBV18 to TRBJ2-5; 7 bases fit TRBD2. This CDR3 is 14 amino acids long. The V gene end was trimmed by 1 base and the J gene end by 5 bases; junction bases not matched to a gene: 4. CDR1 KGHSH and CDR2 LQKENI come from the germline V gene. CDR3 in DNA: TGTGCCAGCTCACCACAGCGGGGAGGGGAGACCCAGTACTTC. Amino acid sequence: CASSPQRGGETQYF.

The chain couples TRBV5-1 to TRBJ2-7; TRBD1 aligns across 7 bases. The germline V gene encodes CDR1 SGHRS and CDR2 YFSETQ. V gave up 0 bases and J gave up 0 bases; unmatched junction bases: 9. This CDR3 is built from 17 residues. CDR3 coding DNA: TGCGCCAGCAGCTTGGTTAGTCCGAGACAGGGCTCCTACGAGCAGTACTTC. This codes for CASSLVSPRQGSYEQYF.

V usage is TRBV27 and J usage is TRBJ2-7, with 9 bases lining up with TRBD1. V shed 2 bases, J shed 3 bases, and the junction held 2 bases outside the gene matches. Germline values: CDR1 MNHEY, CDR2 SMNVEV (reference sequence). The CDR3 is made up of 14 amino acids. The CDR3 DNA sequence: TGTGCCAGCAGTTTAGGGACAGGGTACTACGAGCAGTACTTC. Protein product: CASSLGTGYYEQYF.